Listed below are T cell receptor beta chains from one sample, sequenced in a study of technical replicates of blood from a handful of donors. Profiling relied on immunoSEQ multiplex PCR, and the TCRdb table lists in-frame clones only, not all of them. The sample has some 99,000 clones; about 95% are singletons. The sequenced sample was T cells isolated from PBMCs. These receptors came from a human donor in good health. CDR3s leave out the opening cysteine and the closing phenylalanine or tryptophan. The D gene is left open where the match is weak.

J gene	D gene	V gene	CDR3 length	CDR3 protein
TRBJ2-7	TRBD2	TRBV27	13	ASSLFSASGYEQY
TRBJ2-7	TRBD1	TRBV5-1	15	ASSLAIGDRTSYEQY
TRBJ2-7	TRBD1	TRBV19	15	ASSIKGLVQGAYEQY
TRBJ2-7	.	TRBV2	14	ASSNPPGTIRYEQY
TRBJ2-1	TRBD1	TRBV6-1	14	ASSEMFGTGWDEQF
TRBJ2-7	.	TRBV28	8	ASSHYEQY
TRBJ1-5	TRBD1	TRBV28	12	ASSFGQGSQPQH
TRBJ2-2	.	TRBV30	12	ASSYLRGTGELF
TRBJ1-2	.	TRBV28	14	ASIHTSGTRYYGYT
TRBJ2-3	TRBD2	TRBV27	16	ASSLFLGGASFTDTQY
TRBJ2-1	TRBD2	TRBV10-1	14	ASSGTSGRAYNEQF
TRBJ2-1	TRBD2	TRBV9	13	ASSLAGSSYNEQF
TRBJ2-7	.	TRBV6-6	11	ASTRGESYEQY
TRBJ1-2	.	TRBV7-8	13	ASSLKSPYPYGYT
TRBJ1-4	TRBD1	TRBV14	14	ASSRGPGQGSEKLF
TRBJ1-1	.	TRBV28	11	ASSKRANTEAF
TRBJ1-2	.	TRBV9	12	ASSADFFFGAKT
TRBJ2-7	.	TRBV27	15	ASSLYAEPPGSYEQY
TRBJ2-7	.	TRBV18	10	ASSTLRGEQY
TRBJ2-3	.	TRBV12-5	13	ASGPRGGASDTQY
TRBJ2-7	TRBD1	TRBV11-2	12	ASSFGTGFYEQY
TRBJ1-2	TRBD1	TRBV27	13	ASSLFRTGGTGYT
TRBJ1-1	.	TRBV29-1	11	SVGGRLNTEAF
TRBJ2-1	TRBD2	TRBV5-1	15	ASSQGLAGASSNEQF
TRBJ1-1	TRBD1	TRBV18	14	ASSPSADRAIAEAF
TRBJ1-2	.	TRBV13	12	ASSLQGINYGYT
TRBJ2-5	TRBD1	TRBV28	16	ASSLASGQGKEQETQY
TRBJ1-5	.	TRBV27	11	ASSFTYNQPQH
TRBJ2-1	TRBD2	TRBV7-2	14	ASSFWLAGGRNEQF
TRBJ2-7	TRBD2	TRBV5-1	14	ASSLNILAGGYEQY
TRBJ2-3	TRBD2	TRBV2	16	ASSEATQTSPSTDTQY
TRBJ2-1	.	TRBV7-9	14	ASSHPGGGHYNEQF
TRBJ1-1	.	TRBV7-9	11	ASSPGKEAEAF
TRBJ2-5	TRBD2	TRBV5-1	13	ASSTGLAGQETQY
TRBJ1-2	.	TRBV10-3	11	ATGGGLDYGYT
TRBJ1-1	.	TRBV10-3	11	AISENRDTEAF
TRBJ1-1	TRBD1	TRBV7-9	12	ASSLTDRVTEAF
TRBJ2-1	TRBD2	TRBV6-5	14	ASSYGGSGTLSEQF
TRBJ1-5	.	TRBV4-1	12	ASSNDYSNQPQH
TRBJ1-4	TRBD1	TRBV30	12	AWTETGFLEKLF